The 7 T cell receptor beta chains below were found in one sample sequenced in a study of blood T cell repertoires in COVID-19. Libraries were prepared by immunoSEQ multiplex PCR; TCRdb keeps only in-frame clonotypes and omits some of them. The profile shows about 95,000 clones, approximately 80% of them singletons. Sequenced input: peripheral blood. The receptors stem from a human donor in a cohort sampled during active COVID-19.

The genes are TRBV3-1 (or the pseudogene TRBV3-2) and TRBJ2-3; no firm D call. Germline V gene lookup returns CDR1 LGHDT and CDR2 YNNKEL (reference sequence). This CDR3 has 14 residues. Deletions cut 1 base from V and 1 base from J, with 6 bases between. DNA for the CDR3: TGTGCCAGCAGCCAAGCGGTGGGCACAGATACGCAGTATTTT. Residues: CASSQAVGTDTQYF.

This clone appeared a single time. The chain recombines TRBV5-1 with TRBJ2-7; TRBD2 might be the D (6 bases). The CDR3 spans 17 residues. CDR1 and CDR2 (germline): SGHRS, YFSETQ. Trimming removed 3 bases from V and 0 bases from J, with 19 bases in between. The CDR3 DNA is TGCGCCAGCAGCTCTCTTTCCGGTAGCGGTCCCTCCTACGAGCAGTACTTC. Protein product: CASSSLSGSGPSYEQYF.

The chain recombines TRBV2 with TRBJ1-1, with 8 bases aligning to TRBD1. Germline-derived CDR1 and CDR2 are SNHLY and FYNNEI. The CDR3 runs 18 residues. Trimming took 4 bases from V and 0 from J; bases not matched to a gene: 13. The CDR3, as DNA: TGTGCCAGCAGTGTGGGGAGACAGGGGCGACGAGTGAACACTGAAGCTTTCTTT. The encoded protein is CASSVGRQGRRVNTEAFF. The entire variable domain, with the rest obtained from reference TRBV2 and TRBJ1-1, is as follows: EPEVTQTPSHQVTQMGQEVILRCVPISNHLYFYWYRQILGQKVEFLVSFYNNEISEKSEIFDDQFSVERPDGSNFTLKIRSTKLEDSAMYFCASSVGRQGRRVNTEAFFGQGTRLTVV.

This chain uses TRBV27 with TRBJ1-6, with TRBD1 matching over 8 bases. CDR1 is MNHEY and CDR2 is SMNVEV in the germline V gene (reference sequence). The trim removed 6 bases at V and 8 bases at J, leaving 21 bases unmatched. The CDR3 covers 19 residues. The CDR3 is CASRRRTGLSPAEDSPLHF. The CDR3 coding sequence is TGTGCCAGCAGGCGTCGGACAGGGTTGAGCCCGGCCGAGGATTCACCCCTCCACTTT.

J is TRBJ1-2 and V is TRBV27; 7 nucleotides agree with TRBD1. This CDR3 spans 14 amino acids. Germline V CDR1 and CDR2: MNHEY, SMNVEV (reference sequence). V lost 6 bases and J lost 0; bases outside the gene matches: 4. The CDR3 here is CASRRDSANYGYTF. DNA of the CDR3: TGTGCCAGCAGGAGGGACAGTGCTAACTATGGCTACACCTTC.

J is TRBJ2-1 and V is TRBV7-3; 13 nucleotides line up with TRBD2. The CDR3 extends over 16 amino acids. Losses at the gene ends were 5 bases for V and 9 bases for J; bases not matched to a gene: 10. Germline V CDR1 and CDR2: SGHTA, FQGTGA. In DNA, the CDR3 is TGTGCCAGCAGCATTACACTAGCGGGGGGGCTGAGTGAGCAGTTCTTC. This gives the protein CASSITLAGGLSEQFF.

The chain couples TRBV3-1 (or the pseudogene TRBV3-2) to TRBJ2-7; 14 bases line up with TRBD2. This CDR3 comprises 15 residues. The J segment lost 4 bases and the V segment lost 4 bases, leaving 3 bases of the junction unmatched. Per germline, CDR1 LGHDT and CDR2 YNNKEL (reference sequence). CDR3 in amino acids: CASSPGTSGRYEQYF. CDR3 DNA sequence: TGTGCCAGCAGCCCCGGGACTAGCGGGAGATACGAGCAGTACTTC.